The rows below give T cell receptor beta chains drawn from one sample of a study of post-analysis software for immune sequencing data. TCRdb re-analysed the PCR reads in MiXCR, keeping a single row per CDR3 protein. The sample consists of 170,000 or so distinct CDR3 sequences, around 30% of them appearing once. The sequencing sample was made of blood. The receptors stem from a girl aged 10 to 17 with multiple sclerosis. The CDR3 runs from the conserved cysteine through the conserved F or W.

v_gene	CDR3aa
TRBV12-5	CASGSYSGSYNEQFF
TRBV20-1	CSAREGMPSEKLFF
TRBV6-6	CASSPGTGFLAEAFF
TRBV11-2	CASGPNEQYF
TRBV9	CASSVGEGKNTEAFF
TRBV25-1	CASSSGGITEAFF
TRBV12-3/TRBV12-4	CASSLQQRALEKLFF
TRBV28	CASSPLTSGGTYERFF
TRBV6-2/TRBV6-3	CASSYPQGYGTYEQYF
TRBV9	CASSVDLAGGPPFF
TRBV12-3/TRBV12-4	CASSLRKGNQPQHF
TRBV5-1	CASSLTGETYEQYF
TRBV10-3	CATRTGSSYEQYF
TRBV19	CASALQGAGTEAFF
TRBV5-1	CASSISGMYSSSGANVLTF
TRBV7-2	CASSLVRYEQYF
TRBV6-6	CASSQTGVNTEAFF
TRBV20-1	CSAKTVADQPQHF
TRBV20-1	CSVIEGRDTQYF
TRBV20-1	CSALGLAGETYNEQFF
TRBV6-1	CASRTGTGEPQHF
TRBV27	CASSFGTGPGGGELFF
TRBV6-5	CASSYSGGSDVNTEAFF
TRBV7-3	CASSSGLAGADDEQYF
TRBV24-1	CATSDFTQGGKTQYF
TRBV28	CASSSQGSKTDTQYF
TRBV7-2	CASSFGGREKLFF
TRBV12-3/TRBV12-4	CASSLESNQPQHF
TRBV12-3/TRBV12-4	CASSLLGANEQFF
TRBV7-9	CASSSEGASNQPQHF
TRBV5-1	CASSPLGLAANEQFF
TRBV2	CASNGEPYEQYF
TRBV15	CATSLRTSGPYNEQFF
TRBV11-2	CASSFSGSSTDTQYF
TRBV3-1	CASSQEPGVYGYTF
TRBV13	CASSRFGQGAIDEQFF
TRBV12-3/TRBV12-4	CASSLGQVDANEAFF
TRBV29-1	CSVATANTAGNTIYF
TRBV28	CASRPFGQTFYEQYF
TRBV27	CASSPTSGSRFNEQFF
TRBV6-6	CASSPRDYQETQYF
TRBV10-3	CASGPGSNQPQHF